The TCR beta chain under discussion was sequenced for a study of regulatory T cells in long-lasting Graves disease. Study overall: Persistence in Graves' disease denoted antithyroid drug use beyond 5 years alongside positive TSH receptor antibodies.

The sample holds a few counts of this clonotype. Its antigen is unidentified. A clone one base away is much larger, so this may be a read error. Because the CDR3 is missing its conserved closing phenylalanine or tryptophan, this is likely a read error. Regarding the study as a whole: The sample size was small, and this may have reduced accuracy. TRBV28, TRBJ1-2 and TRBJ2-5 were favored in persistent disease.

Germline V gene data show CDR1 as MDHEN and CDR2 as SYDVKM. V lost 6 bases, J lost 6 bases, and 17 bases lay in between. This CDR3 spans 14 amino acids. Arm-PCR of CDR3 regions and iRepertoire HTBI primers were the basis on which TCR beta libraries were built. TCRdb passed the multiplex PCR reads through MiXCR, listing each CDR3 protein once. The repertoire holds roughly 400,000 distinct CDR3 sequences, with roughly 20% as singletons. Stated time point: persistent/refractory GD, antithyroid drugs over 5 years with positive TRAb. RNA isolated from PBMCs was used to make the TCR library. This clonotype was obtained from a female donor with Graves disease. This sequence joins TRBV28 and TRBJ1-1; D is unresolved. Sequences were derived from peripheral blood mononuclear cells (PBMCs), sampled when the disease was refractory, from a patient treated with antithyroid drugs. As DNA, the CDR3 is TGTGCCAGCAGCCCCGCTGGGTCGGACTCTGAAGCTTTCCTT. Encoded protein: CASSPAGSDSEAFL.